This T cell receptor (beta chain) was retrieved from a study of T cell repertoires in cytomegalovirus infection. Looking at the study overall: Shared public TCR beta signatures pointed to both CMV infection and a matching HLA type.

As to this clonotype: The antigen is undetermined.

General study results and limits: Dominating the ex vivo response were TCR beta clonotypes that were CMV-specific and HLA-C-restricted. Using cumulative public TCR beta family frequency, the authors identified those who carried CMV together with the relevant HLA.

This CDR3 is built from 15 residues. V was trimmed by 1 base and J by 1 base, leaving 9 bases between them. Germline V gene lookup returns CDR1 MGHRA and CDR2 YSYEKL. One entry per CDR3 protein results from TCRdb running MiXCR on the reads. The data contain 400,000 or so distinct CDR3 sequences, less than 20% of them seen just once; the ten biggest clones take up 8.5% to 10%. The rearrangement links TRBV4-1 to TRBJ2-3; no clear D gene. The sample taken for sequencing was PBMCs. The receptor was isolated from a human donor in good health (CMV status not recorded). Some clones in this sample may be carry-over from other donors' samples. The CDR3 region is CASSQGPRGTDTQYF. The CDR3 DNA is TGCGCCAGCAGCCAAGGTCCTCGGGGCACAGATACGCAGTATTTT.